This T cell receptor (beta chain) came from a study of T cells after yellow fever vaccination. The overall study: Preparation of fractions with low cell numbers was performed using SMART-Seq v4 Ultra Low Input. Whole-study findings and limits: The booster saw the reappearance of most primary-vaccination clones (around 96% CD4, almost 90% CD8). Peaking on day 5 versus 15, the secondary response was faster but weaker.

This clonotype was observed a handful of times. The antigen remains unidentified. A process of 5'RACE template switching, which added a universal primer site and UMIs, was used to make TCR cDNA. TCRdb re-derived calls from the 5' RACE reads in MiXCR, one entry per CDR3 protein. The sample has some 350,000 distinct CDR3 sequences, 7.5% to 9% seen once. The germline gives CDR1 SEHNR, CDR2 FQNEAQ (reference sequence). Trimming pared 0 bases from V and 4 bases from J, leaving 12 bases between. The CDR3 consists of 16 residues. The chain combines TRBV7-9 with TRBJ1-4; no clear D. The sequencing here drew on PBMCs, taken on the day of the first yellow fever vaccination. This clonotype was sampled from a man aged 18 to 30 who received the YFV17D yellow fever vaccine. This CDR3 is CASSLASDWSNEKLFF. The CDR3 nucleotides read TGTGCCAGCAGCTTAGCGTCGGACTGGAGTAATGAAAAACTGTTTTTT.